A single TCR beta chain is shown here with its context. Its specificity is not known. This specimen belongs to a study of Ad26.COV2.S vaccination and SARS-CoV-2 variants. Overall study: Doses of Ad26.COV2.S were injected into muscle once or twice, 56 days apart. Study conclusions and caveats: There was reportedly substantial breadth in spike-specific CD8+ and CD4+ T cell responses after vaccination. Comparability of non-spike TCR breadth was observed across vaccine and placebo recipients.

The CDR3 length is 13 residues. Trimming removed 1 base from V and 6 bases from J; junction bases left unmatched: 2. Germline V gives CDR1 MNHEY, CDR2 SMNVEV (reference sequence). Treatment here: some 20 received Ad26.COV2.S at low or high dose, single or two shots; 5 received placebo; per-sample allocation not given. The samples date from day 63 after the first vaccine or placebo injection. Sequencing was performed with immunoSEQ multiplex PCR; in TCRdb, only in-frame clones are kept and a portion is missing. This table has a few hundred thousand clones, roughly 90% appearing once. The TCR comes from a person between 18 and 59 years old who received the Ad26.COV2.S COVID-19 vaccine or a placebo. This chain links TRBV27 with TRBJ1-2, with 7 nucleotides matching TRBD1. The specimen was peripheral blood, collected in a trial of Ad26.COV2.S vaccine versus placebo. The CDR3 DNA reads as TGTGCCAGCAGTTTATACAGGGGAGATGGCTACACCTTC. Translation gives CASSLYRGDGYTF.